The clone carrying this T cell receptor beta chain was detected only a few times. Clones were read by immunoSEQ multiplex PCR, and TCRdb kept only the in-frame ones, dropping some. The repertoire consists of about 19,000 clones, with approximately 80% occurring once and the leading ten covering about 1.5%. TCR sequencing covered three patients who responded to pembrolizumab. The germline CDR1 and CDR2 sequences are SGHVS and FNYEAQ. V gave up 5 bases and J gave up 5 bases, with 22 bases separating them. This CDR3 spans 16 amino acids. This sample is part of a study of PD-1 blockade in mismatch repair-deficient tumors.

Sequencing was performed on PBMCs, taken 52 weeks after starting pembrolizumab. This TCR was recovered from an adult with mismatch repair-deficient cancer. The chain uses TRBV7-6 and TRBJ2-7; D is possibly TRBD1 (6 bases). CDR3 DNA: TGTGCCAGCAGCCCGGGGATAGGACAGCGACTTGACGAGCAGTACTTC. This codes for CASSPGIGQRLDEQYF. The full variable domain, its missing parts supplied by reference TRBV7-6 and TRBJ2-7, is GAGVSQSPRYKVTKRGQDVALRCDPISGHVSLYWYRQALGQGPEFLTYFNYEAQQDKSGLPNDRFSAERPEGSISTLTIQRTEQRDSAMYRCASSPGIGQRLDEQYFGPGTRLTVT.